This T cell receptor beta chain appears in the sequencing data of a study of blood T cell repertoires in COVID-19. CDR1 and CDR2 from the germline V gene are MNHEY and SVGAGI. Trimming took off 6 bases at V and 6 bases at J, with 14 bases between the two ends. The CDR3 spans 14 residues. Some clones are missing from TCRdb's copy, which holds only in-frame ones; the method was immunoSEQ multiplex PCR. The sample lists 150,000 or so clones, about three quarters occurring once. This TCR derives from a woman aged 45-65 years with active or convalescent COVID-19. The chain links TRBV6-5 to TRBJ2-2; no definite D call. Sequenced: peripheral blood. The CDR3, as DNA: TGTGCCAGCAGCCTTCACGGAGAGTCCGGGGAGCTGTTTTTT. It translates to CASSLHGESGELFF.